This T cell receptor (beta chain) came from a study of T cell repertoires in cytomegalovirus infection. Study as a whole: Recently identified HLA-C-restricted and well-studied HLA-B-restricted CMV epitopes were used.

Concerning this clonotype itself: The antigen remains undetermined.

The CDR3 consists of 15 residues. CDR1 and CDR2 (germline): SGHDT, YYEEEE. V was clipped by 4 bases and J by 1 base, with 14 bases between them. TCRdb ran MiXCR on the reads and lists one entry per CDR3 protein. The table shows some 320,000 distinct CDR3 sequences, with 25% to 30% occurring only once. The source material was cultured PBMCs, sampled from culture after CMV antigen stimulation. The chain employs TRBV5-6 and TRBJ1-1; D is unresolved. This receptor was obtained from a human donor in good health (CMV status not recorded). Some clones in this sample may be carry-over from other donors' samples. This chain's CDR3 is CASSPAWRPNTEAFF. The CDR3 DNA sequence: TGTGCCAGCAGCCCTGCGTGGCGCCCGAACACTGAAGCTTTCTTT.